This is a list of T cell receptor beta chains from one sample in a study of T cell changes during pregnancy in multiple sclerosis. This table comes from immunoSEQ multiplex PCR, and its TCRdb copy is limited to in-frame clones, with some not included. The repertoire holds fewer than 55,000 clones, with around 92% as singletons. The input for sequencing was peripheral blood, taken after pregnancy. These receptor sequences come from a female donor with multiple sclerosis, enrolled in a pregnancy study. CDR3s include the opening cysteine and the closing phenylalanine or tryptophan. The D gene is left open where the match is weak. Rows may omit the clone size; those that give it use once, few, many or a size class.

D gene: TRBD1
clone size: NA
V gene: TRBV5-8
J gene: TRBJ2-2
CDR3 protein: CASSQIRGPGELFF
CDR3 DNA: TGTGCCAGCAGCCAAATCAGGGGGCCCGGGGAGCTGTTTTTT

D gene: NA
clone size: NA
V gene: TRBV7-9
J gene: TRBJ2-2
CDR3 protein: CASSLHDRNTGELFF
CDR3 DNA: TGTGCCAGCAGCTTGCACGACAGGAACACCGGGGAGCTGTTTTTT

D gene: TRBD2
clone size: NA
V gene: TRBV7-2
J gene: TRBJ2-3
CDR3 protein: CASSLGTSGGADTQYF
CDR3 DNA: TGTGCCAGCAGCTTAGGGACTAGCGGGGGGGCAGATACGCAGTATTTT

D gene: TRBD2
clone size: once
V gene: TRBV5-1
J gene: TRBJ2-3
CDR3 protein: CASSLENLAGGLDTQYF
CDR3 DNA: TGCGCCAGCAGCTTGGAAAATTTAGCGGGGGGGCTGGATACGCAGTATTTT

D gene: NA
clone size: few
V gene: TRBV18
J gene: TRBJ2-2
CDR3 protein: CASSPRRGNTGELFF
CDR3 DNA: TGTGCCAGCTCACCACGGCGGGGTAACACCGGGGAGCTGTTTTTT

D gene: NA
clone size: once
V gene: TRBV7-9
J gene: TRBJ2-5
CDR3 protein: CASTKRGIQETQYF
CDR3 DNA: TGTGCCAGTACAAAAAGGGGGATTCAAGAGACCCAGTACTTC

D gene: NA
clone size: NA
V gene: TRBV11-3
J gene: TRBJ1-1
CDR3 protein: CASSLTWPNTEAFF
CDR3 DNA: TGTGCCAGCAGCTTAACGTGGCCGAACACTGAAGCTTTCTTT

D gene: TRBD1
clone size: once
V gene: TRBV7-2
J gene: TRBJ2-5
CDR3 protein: CASSLWPGGQETQYF
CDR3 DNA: TGTGCCAGCAGCTTATGGCCAGGGGGCCAAGAGACCCAGTACTTC

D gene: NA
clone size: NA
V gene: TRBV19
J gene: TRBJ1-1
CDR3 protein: CASSIKRNTEAFF
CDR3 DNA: TGTGCCAGTAGTATTAAGCGGAACACTGAAGCTTTCTTT

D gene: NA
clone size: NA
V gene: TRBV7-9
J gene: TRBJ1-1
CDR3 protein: CASSLVPSTALNTEAFF
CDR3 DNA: TGTGCCAGCAGCTTAGTGCCCTCGACAGCTTTGAACACTGAAGCTTTCTTT

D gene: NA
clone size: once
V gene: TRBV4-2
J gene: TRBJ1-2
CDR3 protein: CASSHDQGNYGYTF
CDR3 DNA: TGTGCCAGCAGCCACGATCAGGGTAACTATGGCTACACCTTC

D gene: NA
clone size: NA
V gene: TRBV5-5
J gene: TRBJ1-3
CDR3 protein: CASSAPPPEKNTIYF
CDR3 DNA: TGTGCCAGCAGCGCTCCGCCTCCGGAGAAAAACACCATATATTTT

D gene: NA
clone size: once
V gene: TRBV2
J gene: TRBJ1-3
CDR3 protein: CASSGVAWAGLGNTIYF
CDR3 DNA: TGTGCCAGCAGTGGGGTGGCTTGGGCAGGCCTTGGAAACACCATATATTTT

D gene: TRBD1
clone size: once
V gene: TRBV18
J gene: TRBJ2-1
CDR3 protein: CASSPRPGQGFNEQFF
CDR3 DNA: TGTGCCAGCTCACCCCGACCGGGACAGGGGTTCAATGAGCAGTTCTTC

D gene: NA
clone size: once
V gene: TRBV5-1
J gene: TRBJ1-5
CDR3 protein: CASSLGRDQPQHF
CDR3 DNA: TGCGCCAGCAGCTTAGGGAGGGATCAGCCCCAGCATTTT

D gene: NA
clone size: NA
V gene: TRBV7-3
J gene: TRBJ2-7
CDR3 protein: CASSLGQPYEQYF
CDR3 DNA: TGTGCCAGCAGCCTCGGACAGCCCTACGAGCAGTACTTC

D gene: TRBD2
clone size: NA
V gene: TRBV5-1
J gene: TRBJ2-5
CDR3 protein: CASSWGLAGETQYF
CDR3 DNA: TGCGCCAGCAGCTGGGGACTAGCGGGGGAGACCCAGTACTTC

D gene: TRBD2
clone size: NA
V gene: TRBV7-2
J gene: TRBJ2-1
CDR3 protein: CASSAPGGARNEQFF
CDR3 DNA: TGTGCCAGCAGCGCACCCGGGGGGGCCAGGAATGAGCAGTTCTTC

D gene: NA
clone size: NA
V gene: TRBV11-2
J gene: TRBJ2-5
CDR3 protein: CASSGHRDLSGQYF
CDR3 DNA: TGTGCCAGCAGCGGCCACCGGGACCTCAGCGGGCAGTACTTC

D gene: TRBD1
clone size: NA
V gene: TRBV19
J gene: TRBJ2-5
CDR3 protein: CASSSTQGRKTQYF
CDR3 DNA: TGTGCCAGTAGTAGCACACAGGGGAGAAAGACCCAGTACTTC

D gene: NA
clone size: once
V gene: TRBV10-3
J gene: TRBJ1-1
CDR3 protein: CAISESAGHNTEAFF
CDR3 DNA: TGTGCCATCAGTGAGTCGGCAGGCCACAACACTGAAGCTTTCTTT

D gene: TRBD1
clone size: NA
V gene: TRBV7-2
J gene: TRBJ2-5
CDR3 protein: CASRDRGLGTQYF
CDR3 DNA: TGTGCCAGCAGAGACAGGGGCCTGGGGACCCAGTACTTC

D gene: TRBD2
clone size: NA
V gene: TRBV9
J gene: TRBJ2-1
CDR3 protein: CASSVRGGAYNEQFF
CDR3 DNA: TGTGCCAGCAGCGTCCGCGGGGGGGCCTACAATGAGCAGTTCTTC